The 19 T cell receptor beta chains listed next were all sequenced from one sample in a study of shared clonotypes between healthy human individuals. Sequencing used immunoSEQ multiplex PCR; TCRdb keeps in-frame clones, though not all of them. The table includes around 200,000 clones, roughly 93% detected once. The sequenced sample consisted of naive CD4+ T cells sorted from blood. The subset here: CD45RA+ positively selected. The receptors come from a woman between 25 and 40 years old in good health.

This chain joins TRBV29-1 and TRBJ2-2; 9 positions match TRBD1. The V gene end was trimmed by 6 bases and the J gene end by 8 bases; junction bases not matched to a gene: 4. There are 12 residues in the CDR3. Per germline, CDR1 SQVTM and CDR2 ANQGSEA. In DNA, the CDR3 is TGCAGCGTCAACAGGGGGCATGGGGAGCTGTTTTTT. Translated, it gives CSVNRGHGELFF.

The genes are TRBV7-8 and TRBJ1-2, with 10 nucleotides matching TRBD1. With 5 bases clipped from V and 4 bases from J, the junction kept 7 bases outside the gene matches. Germline CDR1 SGHVS, CDR2 FQNEAQ. The CDR3 contains 15 residues. The CDR3 DNA follows: TGTGCCAGCAGCCTAGGACAGGGGGATATCTATGGCTACACCTTC. It yields the protein CASSLGQGDIYGYTF.

This rearrangement joins TRBV18 to TRBJ2-1; the D is unclear. This CDR3 has 15 amino acids. CDR1 is KGHSH and CDR2 is LQKENI in the germline V gene. With 2 bases removed from V and 6 bases from J, the gap between germline ends came to 14 bases. Here the CDR3 reads CASSPAHKVGNEQFF. The CDR3, as DNA: TGTGCCAGCTCACCAGCTCACAAGGTCGGCAATGAGCAGTTCTTC. The variable domain in full, with the rest retrieved from reference TRBV18 and TRBJ2-1, is NAGVMQNPRHLVRRRGQEARLRCSPMKGHSHVYWYRQLPEEGLKFMVYLQKENIIDESGMPKERFSAEFPKEGPSILRIQQVVRGDSAAYFCASSPAHKVGNEQFFGPGTRLTVL.

The chain recombines TRBV5-1 with TRBJ2-5; D unresolved. The ends were cut back, 0 bases at V and 1 base at J, with 7 bases in the middle. Looked up from germline, CDR1 is SGHRS and CDR2 is YFSETQ. This CDR3 contains 14 residues. The CDR3 DNA reads as TGCGCCAGCAGCTTGGGGTGGTCCCAAGAGACCCAGTACTTC. Amino acid sequence: CASSLGWSQETQYF.

The rearrangement links TRBV5-5 to TRBJ2-7; 8 bases align to TRBD2. This CDR3 is built from 15 residues. The junction had 4 bases not matched to a gene; V was cut back by 0 bases and J by 2 bases. CDR1 SGHKS and CDR2 YYEKEE come from the germline V gene (reference sequence). In DNA form, the CDR3 reads TGTGCCAGCAGCTTGGTAGTTAGCGGGACCTACGAGCAGTACTTC. Translating it yields CASSLVVSGTYEQYF.

The V and J genes are TRBV6-1 and TRBJ1-4; a weak D match, TRBD1 (6 bases). V was trimmed by 1 base and J by 8 bases, leaving 14 bases between them. There are 15 residues in the CDR3. The V gene's germline CDR1 is MNHNS and CDR2 SASEGT. The CDR3 sequence: CASSEERGWEEKLFF. The DNA for the CDR3 is TGTGCCAGCAGTGAAGAAAGGGGGTGGGAGGAAAAACTGTTTTTT.

V usage is TRBV15 and J usage is TRBJ1-2; the D is unclear. In germline, CDR1 is LNHNV, CDR2 YYDKDF (reference sequence). This CDR3 contains 15 residues. With 2 bases removed from V and 6 bases from J, the gap between germline ends came to 16 bases. The chain's CDR3 is CATSRIYHEADGYTF. As DNA, the CDR3 is TGTGCCACCAGCAGAATATACCACGAGGCGGATGGCTACACCTTC.

This chain uses TRBV9 with TRBJ2-2; D not certain. The CDR3 is made up of 16 amino acids. V lost 0 bases and J 1 base, leaving 10 bases between the germline ends. In germline, CDR1 is SGDLS, CDR2 YYNGEE. This CDR3 reads CASSVVASWNTGELFF. In nucleotides, the CDR3 is TGTGCCAGCAGCGTAGTGGCCAGCTGGAACACCGGGGAGCTGTTTTTT.

This chain connects TRBV19 to TRBJ2-3; D gene ambiguous. This CDR3 has 11 amino acids. CDR1 and CDR2 (germline): LNHDA, SQIVND (reference sequence). Trimming shortened V by 4 bases and J by 4 bases, and 3 bases separated the two germline ends. CDR3: CASSSADTQYF. The CDR3 DNA reads TGTGCCAGTAGTAGCGCAGATACGCAGTATTTT.

The chain employs TRBV28 and TRBJ1-2; TRBD1 matches at 7 bases. The CDR3 contains 14 residues. Germline V gives CDR1 MDHEN, CDR2 SYDVKM. V lost 6 bases to trimming and J lost 4 bases; unmatched junction nucleotides: 8. The CDR3 nucleotides are TGTGCCAGCAGAGGCCTGCAGGGGGGCTATGGCTACACCTTC. This translates into CASRGLQGGYGYTF.

The V call is TRBV19, the J call TRBJ1-2; 10 bases align to TRBD1. There are 14 residues in the CDR3. The V and J ends lost 4 bases and 2 bases, in that order; junction bases with no gene match: 1. Germline-derived CDR1 and CDR2 are LNHDA and SQIVND (reference sequence). The CDR3 nucleotides read TGTGCCAGTAGTAAGGGACAGGGGAACTATGGCTACACCTTC. Translating it yields CASSKGQGNYGYTF.

V usage is TRBV29-1 and J usage is TRBJ1-5; maybe TRBD1 (5 bases). The germline gives CDR1 SQVTM, CDR2 ANQGSEA. The CDR3 runs 15 residues. Trimming left V 6 bases short and J 2 bases short, with 17 bases between. The CDR3 sequence is CSVKMAGVGNQPQHF. In DNA, the CDR3 is TGCAGCGTGAAGATGGCGGGGGTAGGCAATCAGCCCCAGCATTTT. The full variable domain, in which reference TRBV29-1 and TRBJ1-5 provide the parts outside the CDR3, is SAVISQKPSRDICQRGTSLTIQCQVDSQVTMMFWYRQQPGQSLTLIATANQGSEATYESGFVIDKFPISRPNLTFSTLTVSNMSPEDSSIYLCSVKMAGVGNQPQHFGDGTRLSIL.

This chain uses TRBV7-9 with TRBJ2-7, with D possibly matching TRBD1 (6 bases). The CDR3 has 15 amino acids. The germline gives CDR1 SEHNR, CDR2 FQNEAQ (reference sequence). The V gene lost 3 bases and the J gene lost 6 bases, with 18 bases spanning the gap. CDR3 nucleotides: TGTGCCAGCAGCTTTCGCCGGGACCAAGGGGGCGAGCAGTACTTC. Its protein product is CASSFRRDQGGEQYF.

In its sample, this clone was seen a few times. This chain joins TRBV4-1 and TRBJ1-5; TRBD1 matches 8 bases. Germline trimming cut 1 base from V and 9 bases from J; bases unmatched to any gene: 8. Germline V CDR1 and CDR2: MGHRA, YSYEKL. This CDR3 has 15 amino acids. The CDR3 region has the DNA TGCGCCAGCAGCCAAGCTACAGGGGGGATCAGGCCCCAGCATTTT. Its translation: CASSQATGGIRPQHF.

This clone was detected only once. The chain has TRBV9 and TRBJ2-7; TRBD1 matches 8 bases. CDR1 is SGDLS and CDR2 is YYNGEE in the germline V gene. The V segment lost 3 bases and the J segment 7 bases; nucleotides outside the gene matches: 12. The CDR3 has 15 residues. The CDR3 is CASSGKIQGAGEQYF. In DNA, the CDR3 is TGTGCCAGCAGCGGAAAAATTCAGGGGGCCGGGGAGCAGTACTTC.

This chain uses TRBV4-1 with TRBJ2-5; D is possibly TRBD1 or TRBD2 (6 bases each). The J call may be wrong; the DNA end is better matched by TRBJ2-7. Germline lookup yields CDR1 MGHRA and CDR2 YSYEKL. This CDR3 contains 14 residues. CDR3 bases: TGCGCCAGCAGCCCGGGGGCGGACGTCTACGAGCAGTACTTC. Protein product: CASSPGADVYEQYF.

The chain carries TRBV28 and TRBJ2-7; TRBD2 matches 8 bases. The CDR3 is 16 residues long. Germline loops: CDR1 MDHEN, CDR2 SYDVKM. Trimming took 6 bases from V and 5 from J; bases not matched to a gene: 15. The CDR3 sequence is CASSRLRGAGDHEQYF. The CDR3 DNA sequence: TGTGCCAGCAGCCGATTGCGCGGAGCGGGAGACCACGAGCAGTACTTC.

The chain combines TRBV19 with TRBJ2-2; 8 bases are shared with TRBD2. The CDR3 is 15 amino acids. V gave up 10 bases and J gave up 4 bases; unmatched junction bases: 11. Germline CDR1 LNHDA, CDR2 SQIVND (reference sequence). The CDR3 DNA reads TGTGCCACGGGGGGCGGGAGGCCGGGCACCGGGGAGCTGTTTTTT. It codes for CATGGGRPGTGELFF.

The chain couples TRBV5-1 to TRBJ2-1, with unresolved D. The CDR3 runs to 17 residues. Trimming cost V 0 bases and J 0 bases, with 13 bases left between them. The germline V gene has CDR1 SGHRS and CDR2 YFSETQ. The CDR3 here is CASSLGAGRNSYNEQFF. The CDR3 region has the DNA TGCGCCAGCAGCTTGGGGGCTGGGCGGAACTCCTACAATGAGCAGTTCTTC.